The clone carrying this TCR beta chain was recorded a few times. From 5'RACE with constant-segment primers came TCR alpha and TCR beta cDNA libraries that carried sample barcodes and UMIs. In TCRdb, the 5' RACE reads were re-called with MiXCR into one record per CDR3 protein. The sample records under 700,000 distinct CDR3 sequences, 20% being singletons. This sample was included in a study of T-cell memory formation after mild COVID-19. Trimming cost V 0 bases and J 1 base, with 15 bases left between them. This CDR3 spans 17 amino acids. Per the germline V gene, CDR1 is SGHNT and CDR2 is YYREEE (reference sequence).

Sequences were obtained from PBMCs or a T cell subset sorted from them (not recorded which). The receptor comes from an adult woman who had mild COVID-19 (a few samples of this study predate the infection). Cell type and time point are not known. The chain couples TRBV5-4 to TRBJ2-3, with no clear D. The CDR3 reads CASSLGLGGAGTDTQYF. The CDR3 DNA sequence: TGTGCCAGCAGCTTGGGCCTTGGCGGAGCAGGCACAGATACGCAGTATTTT.